A single sample is the source of the 3 T cell receptor beta chains below, sequenced in a study of response to subunit inactivated influenza vaccine. TCRdb independently ran MiXCR on the RT-PCR reads; one entry per CDR3 protein. In the table there are approximately 500,000 distinct CDR3 sequences, 12% to 15% of which are singletons. The starting material was PBMCs from blood, obtained 11 to 12 days after vaccination. The receptors derive from a man aged 45-65 years who received an inactivated influenza vaccine.

In this sample, this clonotype turned up once. The DNA of the CDR3 is TGCGCCAGCAGCTTGGCGGAGTGGAGCAATGAGCAGTTCTTC. Translated, it gives CASSLAEWSNEQFF. V gene TRBV5-1 combines with J gene TRBJ2-1; no clear D. Germline CDR1 and CDR2: SGHRS and YFSETQ. The CDR3 is 14 residues long. Trimming stripped 0 bases from V and 6 bases from J, with 10 bases between.

This clonotype was recorded at least ten times. The CDR3: CASSRGGRTEAFF. In DNA form, the CDR3 reads TGTGCCAGCAGTCGAGGGGGCCGGACTGAAGCTTTCTTT. The V gene is TRBV12-3 or TRBV12-4, the J gene TRBJ1-1; 7 bases line up with TRBD1. Trimming cost V 5 bases and J 5 bases; bases outside gene matches: 5. The CDR3 sequence is 13 residues long.

V is TRBV7-9 and J is TRBJ1-6, with 10 bases fitting TRBD1. Germline-derived CDR1 and CDR2 are SEHNR and FQNEAQ (reference sequence). This CDR3 is 14 amino acids long. With 5 bases clipped from V and 8 bases from J, the junction kept 3 bases outside the gene matches. In nucleotides, the CDR3 is TGTGCCAGCAGCATGGGACAGGGGTATTCACCCCTCCACTTT. The encoded protein is CASSMGQGYSPLHF.